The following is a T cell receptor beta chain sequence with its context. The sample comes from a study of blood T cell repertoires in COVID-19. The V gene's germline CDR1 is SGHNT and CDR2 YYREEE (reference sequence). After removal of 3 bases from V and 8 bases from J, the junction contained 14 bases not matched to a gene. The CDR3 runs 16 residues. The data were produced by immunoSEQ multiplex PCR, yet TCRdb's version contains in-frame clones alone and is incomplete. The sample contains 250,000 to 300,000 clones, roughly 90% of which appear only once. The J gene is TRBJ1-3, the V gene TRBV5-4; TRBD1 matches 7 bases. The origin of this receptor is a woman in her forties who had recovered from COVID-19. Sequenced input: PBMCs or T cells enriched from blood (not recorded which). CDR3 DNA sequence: TGTGCCAGCAGCTCATACCAGACAGGGAGTGGGGACACCATATATTTT. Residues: CASSSYQTGSGDTIYF.